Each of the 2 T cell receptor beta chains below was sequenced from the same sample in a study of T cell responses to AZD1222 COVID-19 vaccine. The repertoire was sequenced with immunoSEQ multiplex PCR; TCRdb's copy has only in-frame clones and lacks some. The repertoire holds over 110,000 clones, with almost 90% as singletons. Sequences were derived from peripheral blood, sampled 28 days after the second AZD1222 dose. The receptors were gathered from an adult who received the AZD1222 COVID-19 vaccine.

The CDR3 spells CASRVGSNYGYTF. Here the CDR3 DNA reads TGTGCCAGCAGGGTAGGGAGCAACTATGGCTACACCTTC. The V and J genes are TRBV28 and TRBJ1-2; D remains ambiguous. Germline V gene data show CDR1 as MDHEN and CDR2 as SYDVKM. V was trimmed by 6 bases and J by 2 bases, leaving 10 bases between them. The CDR3 spans 13 residues.

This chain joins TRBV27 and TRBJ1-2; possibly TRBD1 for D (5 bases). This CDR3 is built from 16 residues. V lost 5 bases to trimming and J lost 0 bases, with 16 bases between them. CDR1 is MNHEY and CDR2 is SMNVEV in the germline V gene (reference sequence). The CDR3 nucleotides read TGTGCCAGCAGTCCGTTGACAGTGAATACTAACTATGGCTACACCTTC. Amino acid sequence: CASSPLTVNTNYGYTF.